This T cell receptor beta chain was obtained from a study of blood T cell repertoires in COVID-19. In the study overall: Sites in the United States, Italy and Spain provided acute and convalescent COVID-19 samples. PBMCs, B-cell-depleted T cells, or T cells were the source of the cDNA or gDNA that made up the material.

This clone showed up just once. The CDR3 has 14 amino acids. The V gene end was trimmed by 1 base and the J gene end by 7 bases; junction bases not matched to a gene: 6. The germline V gene has CDR1 SGHRS and CDR2 YFSETQ. In the original workflow: Amplification with reference gene primers provided the estimates of nucleated cell counts. The assay was immunoSEQ multiplex PCR, and TCRdb's table has in-frame clones only and misses some. V and J calls and clone size are copied from that table; D and trimming were computed from the DNA. This table holds some 200,000 clones, approximately 90% found once. The chain joins TRBV5-1 to TRBJ2-7, with 9 bases identical to TRBD2. Material: peripheral blood. The receptor's source is a man aged 55 to 70 with active or convalescent COVID-19. The CDR3 is CASSLQRGASEQYF. The CDR3 nucleotides read TGCGCCAGCAGCTTGCAGCGGGGGGCATCTGAGCAGTACTTC.